The source of this TCR beta chain is a study of technical replicates of blood from a handful of donors. Libraries were prepared by immunoSEQ multiplex PCR; TCRdb keeps only in-frame clonotypes and omits some of them. The sample holds fewer than 85,000 clones, approximately 91% seen once. The V end was cut by 4 bases, the J end by 1 base, with 11 bases between. There are 14 residues in the CDR3. Germline CDR1 and CDR2: SGHRS and YFSETQ. This clonotype was obtained from a human donor in good health. Some clones in this sample may be carry-over from other donors' samples. The sequencing input was PBMCs. The chain has TRBV5-1 and TRBJ1-1; TRBD1 is a possible D gene (5 bases). DNA of the CDR3: TGCGCCAGCAGCCCAGGGTGGGGGAACACTGAAGCTTTCTTT. Protein product: CASSPGWGNTEAFF.